This entry is about one T cell receptor (beta chain). V shed 4 bases, J shed 3 bases, and the junction held 24 bases outside the gene matches. This CDR3 is 21 amino acids long. Germline CDR1 and CDR2: SGHRS and YFSETQ. Profiled with immunoSEQ multiplex PCR; TCRdb holds only in-frame clones, not every one. The sample has over 25,000 clones, about 91% seen once; the top ten hold nearly 10%. This sample was taken from a study of blood T cell repertoires in COVID-19. What was sequenced was peripheral blood. The rearrangement joins TRBV5-1 to TRBJ2-1; 8 bases map to TRBD1. This receptor was identified in a human donor with active COVID-19. The donor label of this sample is uncertain. Written as DNA, the CDR3 is TGCGCCAGCAGCCACGGGACAGGCGATTTACATAGACTGGCGGACTACAATGAGCAGTTCTTC. It specifies CASSHGTGDLHRLADYNEQFF. The full variable domain, completed using reference TRBV5-1 and TRBJ2-1, is KAGVTQTPRYLIKTRGQQVTLSCSPISGHRSVSWYQQTPGQGLQFLFEYFSETQRNKGNFPGRFSGRQFSNSRSEMNVSTLELGDSALYLCASSHGTGDLHRLADYNEQFFGPGTRLTVL.